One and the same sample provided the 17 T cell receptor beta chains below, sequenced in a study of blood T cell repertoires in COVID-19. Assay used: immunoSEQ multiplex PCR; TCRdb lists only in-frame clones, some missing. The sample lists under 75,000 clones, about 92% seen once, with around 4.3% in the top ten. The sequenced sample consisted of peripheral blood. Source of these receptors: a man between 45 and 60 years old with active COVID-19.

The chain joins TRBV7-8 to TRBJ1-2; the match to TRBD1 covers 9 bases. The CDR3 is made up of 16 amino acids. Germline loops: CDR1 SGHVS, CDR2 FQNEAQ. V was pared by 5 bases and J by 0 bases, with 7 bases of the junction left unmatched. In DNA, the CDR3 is TGTGCCAGCAGCCCCAAGGACAGGGGCTCTAACTATGGCTACACCTTC. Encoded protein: CASSPKDRGSNYGYTF. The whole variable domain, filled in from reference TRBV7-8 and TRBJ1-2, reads GAGVSQSPRYKVAKRGQDVALRCDPISGHVSLFWYQQALGQGPEFLTYFQNEAQLDKSGLPSDRFFAERPEGSVSTLKIQRTQQEDSAVYLCASSPKDRGSNYGYTFGSGTRLTVV.

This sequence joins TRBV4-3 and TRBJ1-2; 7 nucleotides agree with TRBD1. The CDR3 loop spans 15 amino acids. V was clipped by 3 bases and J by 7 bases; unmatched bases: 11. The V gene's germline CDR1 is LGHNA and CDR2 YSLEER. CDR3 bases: TGCGCCAGCAGCCAGGCAGACAGGGTCGCTTTTGGCTACACCTTC. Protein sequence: CASSQADRVAFGYTF.

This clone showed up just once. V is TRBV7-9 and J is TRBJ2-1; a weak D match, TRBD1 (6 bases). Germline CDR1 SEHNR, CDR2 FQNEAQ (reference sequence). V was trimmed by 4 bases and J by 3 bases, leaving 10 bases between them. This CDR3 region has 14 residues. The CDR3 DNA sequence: TGTGCCAGCAGCTGGGACACCCTCTACAATGAGCAGTTCTTC. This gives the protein CASSWDTLYNEQFF.

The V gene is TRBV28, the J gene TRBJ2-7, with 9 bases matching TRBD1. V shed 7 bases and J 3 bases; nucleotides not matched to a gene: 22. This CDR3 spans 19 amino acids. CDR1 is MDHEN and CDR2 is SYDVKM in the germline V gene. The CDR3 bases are TGTGCCAGCATGCACCCAAGGGGACAGGGTGGTAGAGACTTCTACGAGCAGTACTTC. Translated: CASMHPRGQGGRDFYEQYF.

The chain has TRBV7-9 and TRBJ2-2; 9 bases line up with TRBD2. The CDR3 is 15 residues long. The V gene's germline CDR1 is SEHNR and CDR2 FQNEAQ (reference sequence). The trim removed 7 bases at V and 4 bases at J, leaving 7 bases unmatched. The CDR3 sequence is CASIDSGRSTGELFF. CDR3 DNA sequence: TGTGCCAGCATCGATAGCGGGAGATCCACCGGGGAGCTGTTTTTT.

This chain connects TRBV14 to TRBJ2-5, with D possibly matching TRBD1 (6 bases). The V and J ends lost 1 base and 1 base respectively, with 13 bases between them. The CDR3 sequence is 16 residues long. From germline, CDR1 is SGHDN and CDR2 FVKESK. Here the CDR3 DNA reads TGTGCCAGCAGCCAAGGGGGACAAACTATCCAAGAGACCCAGTACTTC. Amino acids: CASSQGGQTIQETQYF.

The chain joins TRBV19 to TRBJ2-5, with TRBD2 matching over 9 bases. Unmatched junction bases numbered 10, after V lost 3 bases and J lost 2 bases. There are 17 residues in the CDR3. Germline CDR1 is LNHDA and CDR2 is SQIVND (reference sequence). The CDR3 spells CASSIIRAGGRQETQYF. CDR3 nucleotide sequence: TGTGCCAGTAGTATTATAAGAGCGGGAGGCCGTCAAGAGACCCAGTACTTC.

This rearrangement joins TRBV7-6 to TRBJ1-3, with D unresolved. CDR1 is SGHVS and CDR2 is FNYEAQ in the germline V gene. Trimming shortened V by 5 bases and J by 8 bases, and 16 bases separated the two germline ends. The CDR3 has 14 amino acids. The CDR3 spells CASSPRPGRDTIYF. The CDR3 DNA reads TGTGCCAGCAGCCCGAGACCCGGGAGGGACACCATATATTTT.

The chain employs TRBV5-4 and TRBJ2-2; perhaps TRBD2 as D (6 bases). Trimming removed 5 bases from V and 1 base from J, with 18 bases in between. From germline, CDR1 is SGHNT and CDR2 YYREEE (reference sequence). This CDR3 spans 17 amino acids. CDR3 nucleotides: TGTGCCAGCAGTCCGGGACTCCCCGTGGGGAACACCGGGGAGCTGTTTTTT. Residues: CASSPGLPVGNTGELFF.

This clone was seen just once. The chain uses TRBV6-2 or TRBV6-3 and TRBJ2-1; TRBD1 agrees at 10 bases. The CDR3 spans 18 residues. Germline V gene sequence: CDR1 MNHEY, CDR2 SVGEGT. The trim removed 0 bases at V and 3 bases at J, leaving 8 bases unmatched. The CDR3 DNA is TGTGCCAGCAGTTACTCGCCGCCGACAGGGGGCATCTACAATGAGCAGTTCTTC. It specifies CASSYSPPTGGIYNEQFF.

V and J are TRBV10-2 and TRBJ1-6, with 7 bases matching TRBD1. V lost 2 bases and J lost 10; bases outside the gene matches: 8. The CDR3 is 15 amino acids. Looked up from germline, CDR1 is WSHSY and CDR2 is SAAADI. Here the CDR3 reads CASSETQTGRSPLHF. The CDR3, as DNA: TGCGCCAGCAGTGAGACTCAGACAGGGCGGTCACCCCTCCACTTT.

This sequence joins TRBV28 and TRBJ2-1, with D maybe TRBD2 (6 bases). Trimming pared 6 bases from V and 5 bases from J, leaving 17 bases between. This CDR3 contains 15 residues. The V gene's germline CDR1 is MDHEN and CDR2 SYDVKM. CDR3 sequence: CASRISGPVDNEQFF. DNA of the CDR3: TGTGCCAGCAGGATTAGCGGTCCTGTGGACAATGAGCAGTTCTTC.

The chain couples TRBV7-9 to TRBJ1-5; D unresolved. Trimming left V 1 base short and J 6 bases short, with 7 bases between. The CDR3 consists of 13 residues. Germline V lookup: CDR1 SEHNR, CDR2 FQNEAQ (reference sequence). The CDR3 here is CASSLGSGQPQHF. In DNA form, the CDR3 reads TGTGCCAGCAGCTTAGGGAGTGGTCAGCCCCAGCATTTT. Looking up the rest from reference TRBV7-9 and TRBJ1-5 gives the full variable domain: DTGVSQNPRHKITKRGQNVTFRCDPISEHNRLYWYRQTLGQGPEFLTYFQNEAQLEKSRLLSDRFSAERPKGSFSTLEIQRTEQGDSAMYLCASSLGSGQPQHFGDGTRLSIL.

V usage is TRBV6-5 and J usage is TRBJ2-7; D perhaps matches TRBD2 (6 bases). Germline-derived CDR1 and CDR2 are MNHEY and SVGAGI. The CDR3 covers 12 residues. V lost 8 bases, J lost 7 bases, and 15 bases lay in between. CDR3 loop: CASRPGLGEQYF. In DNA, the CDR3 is TGTGCCAGCCGACCGGGACTCGGGGAGCAGTACTTC.

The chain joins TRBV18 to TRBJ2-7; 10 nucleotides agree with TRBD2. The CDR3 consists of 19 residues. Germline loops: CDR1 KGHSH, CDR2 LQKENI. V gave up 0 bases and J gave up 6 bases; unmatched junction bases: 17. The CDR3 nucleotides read TGTGCCAGCTCACCACCGGCACTAGCGGGATACCCCTCTCGTCGCGAGCAGTACTTC. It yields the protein CASSPPALAGYPSRREQYF.

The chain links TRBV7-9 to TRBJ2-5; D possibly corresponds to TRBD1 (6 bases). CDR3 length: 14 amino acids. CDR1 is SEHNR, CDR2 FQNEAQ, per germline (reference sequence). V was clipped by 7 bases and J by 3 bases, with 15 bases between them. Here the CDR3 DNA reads TGTGCCAGCACCCCTCTGGGGGCCGAAGAGACCCAGTACTTC. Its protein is CASTPLGAEETQYF.

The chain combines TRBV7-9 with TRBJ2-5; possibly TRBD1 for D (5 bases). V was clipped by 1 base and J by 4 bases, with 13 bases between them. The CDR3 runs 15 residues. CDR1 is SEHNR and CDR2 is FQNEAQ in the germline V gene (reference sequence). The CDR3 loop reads CASSLGTKGIETQYF. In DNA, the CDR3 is TGTGCCAGCAGCTTAGGGACAAAGGGGATAGAGACCCAGTACTTC.